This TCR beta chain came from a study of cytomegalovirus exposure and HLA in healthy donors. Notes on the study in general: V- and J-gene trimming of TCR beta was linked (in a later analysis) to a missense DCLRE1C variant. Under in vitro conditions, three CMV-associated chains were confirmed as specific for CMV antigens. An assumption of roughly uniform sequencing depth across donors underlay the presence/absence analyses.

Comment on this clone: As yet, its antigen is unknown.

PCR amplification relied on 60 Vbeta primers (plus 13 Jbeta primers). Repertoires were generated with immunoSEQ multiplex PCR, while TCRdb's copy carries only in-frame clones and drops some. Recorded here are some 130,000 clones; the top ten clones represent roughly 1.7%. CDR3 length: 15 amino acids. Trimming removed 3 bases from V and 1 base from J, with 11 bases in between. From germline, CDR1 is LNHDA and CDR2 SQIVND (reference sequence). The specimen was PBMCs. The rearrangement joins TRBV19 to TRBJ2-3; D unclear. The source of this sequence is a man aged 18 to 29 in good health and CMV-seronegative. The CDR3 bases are TGTGCCAGTAGTATGGGCCCGACGGGCACAGATACGCAGTATTTT. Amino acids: CASSMGPTGTDTQYF.